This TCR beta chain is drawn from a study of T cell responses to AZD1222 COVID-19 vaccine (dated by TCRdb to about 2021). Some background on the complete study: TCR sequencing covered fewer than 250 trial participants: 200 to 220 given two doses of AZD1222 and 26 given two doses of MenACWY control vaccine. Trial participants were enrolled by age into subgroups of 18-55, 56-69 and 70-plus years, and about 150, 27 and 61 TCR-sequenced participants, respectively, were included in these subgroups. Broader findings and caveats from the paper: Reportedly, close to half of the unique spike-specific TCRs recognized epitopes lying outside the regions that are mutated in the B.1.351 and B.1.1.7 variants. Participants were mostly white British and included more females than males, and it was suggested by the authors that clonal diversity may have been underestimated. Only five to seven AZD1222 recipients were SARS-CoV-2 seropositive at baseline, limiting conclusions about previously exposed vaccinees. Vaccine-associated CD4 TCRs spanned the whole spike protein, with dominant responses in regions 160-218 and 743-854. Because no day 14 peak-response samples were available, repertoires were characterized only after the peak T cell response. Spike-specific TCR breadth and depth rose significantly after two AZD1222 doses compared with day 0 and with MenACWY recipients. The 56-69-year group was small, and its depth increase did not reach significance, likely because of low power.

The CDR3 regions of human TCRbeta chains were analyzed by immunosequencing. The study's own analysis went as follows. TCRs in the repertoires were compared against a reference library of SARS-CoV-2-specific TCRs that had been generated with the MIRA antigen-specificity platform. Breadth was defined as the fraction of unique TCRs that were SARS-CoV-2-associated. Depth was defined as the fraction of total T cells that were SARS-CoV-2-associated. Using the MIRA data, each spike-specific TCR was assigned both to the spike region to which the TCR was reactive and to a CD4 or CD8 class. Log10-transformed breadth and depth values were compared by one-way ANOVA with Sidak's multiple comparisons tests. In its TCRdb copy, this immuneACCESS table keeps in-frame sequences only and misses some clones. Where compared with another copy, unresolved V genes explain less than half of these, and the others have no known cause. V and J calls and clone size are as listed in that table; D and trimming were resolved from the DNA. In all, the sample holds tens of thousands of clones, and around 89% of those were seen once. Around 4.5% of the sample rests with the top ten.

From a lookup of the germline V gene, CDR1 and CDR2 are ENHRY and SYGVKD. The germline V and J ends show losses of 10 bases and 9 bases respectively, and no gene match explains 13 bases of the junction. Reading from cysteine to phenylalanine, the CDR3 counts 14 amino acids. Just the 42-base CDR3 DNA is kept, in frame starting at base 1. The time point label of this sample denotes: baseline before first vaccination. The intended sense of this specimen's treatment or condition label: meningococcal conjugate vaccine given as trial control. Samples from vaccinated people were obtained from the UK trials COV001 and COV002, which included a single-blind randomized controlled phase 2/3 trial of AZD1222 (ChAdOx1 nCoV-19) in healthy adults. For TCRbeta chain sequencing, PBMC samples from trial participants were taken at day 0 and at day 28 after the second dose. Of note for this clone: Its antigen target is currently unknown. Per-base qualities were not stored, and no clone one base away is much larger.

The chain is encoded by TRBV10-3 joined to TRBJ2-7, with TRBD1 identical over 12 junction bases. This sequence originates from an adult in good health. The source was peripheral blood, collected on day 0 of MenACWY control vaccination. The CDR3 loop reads CATLDGTGGTGQYF. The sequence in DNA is TGTGCCACGCTAGACGGGACAGGGGGCACCGGGCAGTACTTC.